The clone carrying this T cell receptor beta chain was detected many times. No antigen is known for it. This CDR3 has 15 amino acids. The ends were cut back, 4 bases at V and 10 bases at J, with 17 bases in the middle. CDR1 and CDR2 from the germline V gene are WNHNN and SYGVQD (reference sequence). Patients had received no treatment of any kind before thyroid surgery. The data were taken from a study of metastatic and nonmetastatic thyroid tumors. Turning to the study itself: Repertoires were compared across blood and tumor or nodule tissue from malignant and benign thyroid patients. Study-level results: Malignant thyroid tumors reportedly exceeded benign nodules significantly in TCR beta diversity, with the difference appearing in blood and tumor.

Under the authors' procedure: A papillary thyroid cancer distant-metastasis classifier was built from CDR3 differences across clinicopathological groups. TCRdb redid the clone calls on the PCR reads using MiXCR. The V and J calls, along with clone size, are taken from TCRdb and not from the paper's own processing. There are around 29,000 clones in the sample; 20% to 25% occur only once, and approximately 14% lies in the top ten. This clonotype was sampled from a female donor with papillary thyroid cancer or a benign thyroid nodule (not recorded which). Some clones in this sample may be carry-over from other donors' samples. J is TRBJ1-6 and V is TRBV10-1; D gene uncertain. Sequenced input: blood. The CDR3 DNA is TGCGCCAGCAGTGTATGGGTTTCGAGACGATCACCCCTCCACTTT. This encodes CASSVWVSRRSPLHF.